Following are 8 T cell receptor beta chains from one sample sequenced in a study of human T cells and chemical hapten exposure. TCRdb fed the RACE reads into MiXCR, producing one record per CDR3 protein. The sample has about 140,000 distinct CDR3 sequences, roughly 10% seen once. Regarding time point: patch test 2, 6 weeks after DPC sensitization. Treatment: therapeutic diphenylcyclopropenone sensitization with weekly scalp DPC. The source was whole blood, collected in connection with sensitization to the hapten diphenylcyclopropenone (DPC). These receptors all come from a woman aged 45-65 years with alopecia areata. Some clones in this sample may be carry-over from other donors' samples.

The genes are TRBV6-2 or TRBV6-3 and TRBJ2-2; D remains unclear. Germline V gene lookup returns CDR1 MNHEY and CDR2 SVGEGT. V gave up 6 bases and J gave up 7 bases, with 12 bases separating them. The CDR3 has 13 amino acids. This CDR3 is CASRETPNGELFF. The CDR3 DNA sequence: TGTGCCAGCAGAGAGACCCCGAACGGGGAGCTGTTTTTT.

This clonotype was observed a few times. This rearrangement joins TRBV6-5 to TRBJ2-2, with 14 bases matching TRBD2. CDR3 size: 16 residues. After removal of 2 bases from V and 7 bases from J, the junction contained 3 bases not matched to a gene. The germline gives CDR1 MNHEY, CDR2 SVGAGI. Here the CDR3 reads CASSYGLAGGSGELFF. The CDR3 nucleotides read TGTGCCAGCAGTTACGGACTAGCGGGAGGTAGCGGGGAGCTGTTTTTT.

Written as DNA, the CDR3 is TGTGCCAGCAGTCCGGCGGCAGGGGCAGGGGAGCAGTACTTC. This encodes CASSPAAGAGEQYF. The genes are TRBV7-3 and TRBJ2-7, with a tentative D call TRBD1 (6 bases). V was clipped by 6 bases and J by 7 bases, with 19 bases between them. Germline-derived CDR1 and CDR2 are SGHTA and FQGTGA. This CDR3 is built from 14 residues.

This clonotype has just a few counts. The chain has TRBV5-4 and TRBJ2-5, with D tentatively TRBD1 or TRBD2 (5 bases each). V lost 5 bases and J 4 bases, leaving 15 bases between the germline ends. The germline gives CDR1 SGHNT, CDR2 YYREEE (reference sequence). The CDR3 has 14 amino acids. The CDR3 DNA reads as TGTGCCAGCAGAGGGGAGTTTGGGGTAGAGACCCAGTACTTC. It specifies CASRGEFGVETQYF.

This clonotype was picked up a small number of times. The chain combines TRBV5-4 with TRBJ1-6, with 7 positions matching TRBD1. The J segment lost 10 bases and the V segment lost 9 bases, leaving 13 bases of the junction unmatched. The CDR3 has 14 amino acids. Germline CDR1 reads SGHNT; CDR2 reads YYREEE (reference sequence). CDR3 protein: CATRRAGGVSPLHF. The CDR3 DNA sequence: TGTGCCACTCGACGGGCAGGGGGAGTATCACCCCTCCACTTT.

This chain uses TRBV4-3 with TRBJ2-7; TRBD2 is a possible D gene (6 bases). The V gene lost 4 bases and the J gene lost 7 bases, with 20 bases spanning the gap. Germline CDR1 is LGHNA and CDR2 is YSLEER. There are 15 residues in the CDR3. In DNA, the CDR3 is TGCGCCAGCAGCCCCGCGGGACTTGGTCTGGAGGAGCAGTACTTC. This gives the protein CASSPAGLGLEEQYF.

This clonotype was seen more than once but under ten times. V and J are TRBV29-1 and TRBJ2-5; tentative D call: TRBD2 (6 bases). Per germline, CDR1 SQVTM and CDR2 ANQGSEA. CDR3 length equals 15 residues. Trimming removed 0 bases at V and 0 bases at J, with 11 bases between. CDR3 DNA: TGCAGCGTTGAAGAGAGTAGCGGATACCAAGAGACCCAGTACTTC. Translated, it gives CSVEESSGYQETQYF.

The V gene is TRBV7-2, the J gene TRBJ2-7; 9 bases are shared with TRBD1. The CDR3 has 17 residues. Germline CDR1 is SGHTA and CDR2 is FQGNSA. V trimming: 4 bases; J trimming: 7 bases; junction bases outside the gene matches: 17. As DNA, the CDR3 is TGTGCCAGCAGCTCCCCGTCCGGGACAGGGAAAAAGTATGAGCAGTACTTC. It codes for CASSSPSGTGKKYEQYF. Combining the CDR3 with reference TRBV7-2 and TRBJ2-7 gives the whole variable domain GAGVSQSPSNKVTEKGKDVELRCDPISGHTALYWYRQSLGQGLEFLIYFQGNSAPDKSGLPSDRFSAERTGGSVSTLTIQRTQQEDSAVYLCASSSPSGTGKKYEQYFGPGTRLTVT.